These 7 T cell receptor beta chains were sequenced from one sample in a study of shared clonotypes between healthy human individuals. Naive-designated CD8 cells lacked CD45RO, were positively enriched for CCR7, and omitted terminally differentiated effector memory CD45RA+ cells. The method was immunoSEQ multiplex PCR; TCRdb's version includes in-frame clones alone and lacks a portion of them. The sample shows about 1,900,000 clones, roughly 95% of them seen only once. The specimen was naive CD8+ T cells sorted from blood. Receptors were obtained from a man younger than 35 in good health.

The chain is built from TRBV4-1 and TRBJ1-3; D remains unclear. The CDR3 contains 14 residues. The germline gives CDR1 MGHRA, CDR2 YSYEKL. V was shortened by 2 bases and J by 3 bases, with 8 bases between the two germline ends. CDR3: CASSQPWDGNTIYF. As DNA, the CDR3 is TGCGCCAGCAGCCAACCTTGGGATGGAAACACCATATATTTT.

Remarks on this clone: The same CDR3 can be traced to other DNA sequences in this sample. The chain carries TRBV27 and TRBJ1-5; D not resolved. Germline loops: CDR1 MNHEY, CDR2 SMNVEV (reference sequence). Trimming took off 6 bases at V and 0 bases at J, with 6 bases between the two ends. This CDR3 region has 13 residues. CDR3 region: CASSTDSNQPQHF. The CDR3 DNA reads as TGTGCCAGCAGCACCGATAGCAATCAGCCCCAGCATTTT.

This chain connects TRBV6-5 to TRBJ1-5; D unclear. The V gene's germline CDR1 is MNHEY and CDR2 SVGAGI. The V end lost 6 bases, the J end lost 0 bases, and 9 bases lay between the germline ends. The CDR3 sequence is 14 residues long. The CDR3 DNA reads TGTGCCAGCAGGCCACGCAATAGCAATCAGCCCCAGCATTTT. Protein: CASRPRNSNQPQHF.

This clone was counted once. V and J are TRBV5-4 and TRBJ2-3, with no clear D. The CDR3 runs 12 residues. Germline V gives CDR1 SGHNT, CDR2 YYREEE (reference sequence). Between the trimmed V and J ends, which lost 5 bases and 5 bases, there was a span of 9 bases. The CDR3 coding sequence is TGTGCCAGCAGGGCCATAGGAGATACGCAGTATTTT. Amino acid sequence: CASRAIGDTQYF.

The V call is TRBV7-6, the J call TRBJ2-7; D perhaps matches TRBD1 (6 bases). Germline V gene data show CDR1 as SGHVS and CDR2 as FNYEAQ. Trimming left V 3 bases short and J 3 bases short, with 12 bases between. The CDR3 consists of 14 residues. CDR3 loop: CASSLGTTGYEQYF. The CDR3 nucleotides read TGTGCCAGCAGCTTGGGGACGACAGGCTACGAGCAGTACTTC.

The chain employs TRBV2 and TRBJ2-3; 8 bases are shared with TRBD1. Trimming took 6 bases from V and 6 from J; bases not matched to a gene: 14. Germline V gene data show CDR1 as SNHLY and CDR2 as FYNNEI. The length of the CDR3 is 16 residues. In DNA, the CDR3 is TGTGCCAGCAGACGCTGGGCCCAGGGGGCCCGTGATACGCAGTATTTT. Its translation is CASRRWAQGARDTQYF.

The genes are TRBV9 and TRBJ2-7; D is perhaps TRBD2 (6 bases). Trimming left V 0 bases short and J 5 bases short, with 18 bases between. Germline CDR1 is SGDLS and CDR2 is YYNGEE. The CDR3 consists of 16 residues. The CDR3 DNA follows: TGTGCCAGCAGCGTAGAGGATAGCGGCCACCGGGACGAGCAGTACTTC. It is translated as CASSVEDSGHRDEQYF.